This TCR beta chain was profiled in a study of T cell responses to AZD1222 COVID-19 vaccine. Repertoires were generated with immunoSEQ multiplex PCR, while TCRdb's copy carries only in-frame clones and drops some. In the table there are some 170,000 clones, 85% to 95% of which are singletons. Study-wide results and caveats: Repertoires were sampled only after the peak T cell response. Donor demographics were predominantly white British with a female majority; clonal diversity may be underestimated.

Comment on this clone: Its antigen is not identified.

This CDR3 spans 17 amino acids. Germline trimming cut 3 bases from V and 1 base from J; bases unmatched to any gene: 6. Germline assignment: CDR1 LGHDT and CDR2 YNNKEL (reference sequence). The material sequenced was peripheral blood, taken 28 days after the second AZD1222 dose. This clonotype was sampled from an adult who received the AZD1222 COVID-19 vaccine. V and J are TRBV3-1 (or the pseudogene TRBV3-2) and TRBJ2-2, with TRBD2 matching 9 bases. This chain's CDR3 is CASSQAGGRGNTGELFF. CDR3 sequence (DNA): TGTGCCAGCAGCCAGGCAGGCGGGAGGGGGAACACCGGGGAGCTGTTTTTT.